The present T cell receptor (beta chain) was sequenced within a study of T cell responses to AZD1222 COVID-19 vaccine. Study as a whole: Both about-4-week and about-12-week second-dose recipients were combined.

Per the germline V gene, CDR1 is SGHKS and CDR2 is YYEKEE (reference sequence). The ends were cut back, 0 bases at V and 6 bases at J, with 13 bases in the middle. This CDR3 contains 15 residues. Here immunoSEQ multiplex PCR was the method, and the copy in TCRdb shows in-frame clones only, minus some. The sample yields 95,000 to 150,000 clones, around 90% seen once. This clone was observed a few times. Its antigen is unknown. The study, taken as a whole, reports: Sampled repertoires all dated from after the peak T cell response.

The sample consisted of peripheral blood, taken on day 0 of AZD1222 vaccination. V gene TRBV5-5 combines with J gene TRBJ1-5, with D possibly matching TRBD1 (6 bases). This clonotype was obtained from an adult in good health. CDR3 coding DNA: TGTGCCAGCAGCTTGGGGACAGTAATCGGTCAGCCCCAGCATTTT. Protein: CASSLGTVIGQPQHF.